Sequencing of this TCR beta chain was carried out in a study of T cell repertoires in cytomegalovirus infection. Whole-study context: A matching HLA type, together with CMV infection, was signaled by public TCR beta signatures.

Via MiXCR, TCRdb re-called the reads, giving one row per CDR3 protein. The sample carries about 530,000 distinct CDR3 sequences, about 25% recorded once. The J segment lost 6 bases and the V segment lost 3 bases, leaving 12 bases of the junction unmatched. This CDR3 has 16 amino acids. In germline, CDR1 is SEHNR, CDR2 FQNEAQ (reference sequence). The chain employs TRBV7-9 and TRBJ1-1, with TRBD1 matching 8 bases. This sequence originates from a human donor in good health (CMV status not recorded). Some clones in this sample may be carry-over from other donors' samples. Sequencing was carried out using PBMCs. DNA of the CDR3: TGTGCCAGCAGCTTTACCGGGACAGGACCCAACGCTGAAGCTTTCTTT. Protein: CASSFTGTGPNAEAFF.